This record looks at one T cell receptor (beta chain) sequence and its context. The junction had 2 bases not matched to a gene; V was cut back by 6 bases and J by 3 bases. The CDR3 is 13 amino acids. Germline V gene lookup returns CDR1 LNHDA and CDR2 SQIVND (reference sequence). Enrolment of Seattle patients took place during active infection, and they were followed longitudinally. This entry is derived from a study of blood T cell repertoires in COVID-19. Across the whole study: The cDNA or gDNA used as material had been derived from T cells, B-cell-depleted T cells, or PBMCs.

As processed by the authors: Scientists estimated how many nucleated cells there were by amplifying reference gene primers. Produced via immunoSEQ multiplex PCR; TCRdb's table is partial and in-frame only. V, J and clone size derive from that table, while D and trimming were established from the DNA sequence. The sample has 150,000 to 190,000 clones; approximately 84% are singletons. The genes are TRBV19 and TRBJ1-5, with 7 nucleotides matching TRBD1. The TCR comes from a woman aged 55-75 years with COVID-19, enrolled during active disease. Sequences were obtained from peripheral blood. This CDR3 is CASSDRANQPQHF. CDR3 nucleotide sequence: TGTGCCAGTAGCGACAGGGCCAATCAGCCCCAGCATTTT. Combining the CDR3 with reference TRBV19 and TRBJ1-5 gives the whole variable domain DGGITQSPKYLFRKEGQNVTLSCEQNLNHDAMYWYRQDPGQGLRLIYYSQIVNDFQKGDIAEGYSVSREKKESFPLTVTSAQKNPTAFYLCASSDRANQPQHFGDGTRLSIL.